One and the same sample provided the 20 T cell receptor beta chains below, sequenced in a study of CD8 T cells in ankylosing spondylitis. Study-wide points: Among TCR beta sequences, a motif of under ten highly homologous variants appeared characteristic of ankylosing spondylitis blood.

TCRdb re-derived calls from the 5' RACE reads in MiXCR, one entry per CDR3 protein. This sample has 470,000 or so distinct CDR3 sequences, with 25% to 30% found just once. Antigen specificity for these receptors is unknown. The sample consisted of blood, either unsorted or a sorted T cell fraction (not recorded which). The receptor source for this set is a male donor with ankylosing spondylitis.

This clonotype was seen more than once but under ten times. This chain links TRBV2 with TRBJ1-1, with 9 bases matching TRBD1. Germline V gives CDR1 SNHLY, CDR2 FYNNEI. Unmatched junction bases numbered 8, after V lost 6 bases and J lost 6 bases. This CDR3 spans 14 amino acids. CDR3 loop: CASRGDRVTSEAFF. The CDR3 DNA follows: TGTGCCAGCAGGGGGGACAGGGTCACCTCTGAAGCTTTCTTT.

This clonotype was observed a few times. The chain is built from TRBV29-1 and TRBJ2-3; 9 bases match TRBD2. Per the germline V gene, CDR1 is SQVTM and CDR2 is ANQGSEA. V lost 5 bases to trimming and J lost 1 base; unmatched junction nucleotides: 4. The CDR3 has 14 amino acids. The CDR3 reads CSVRTSVRTDTQYF. The CDR3 DNA follows: TGCAGCGTTCGGACTAGCGTCCGCACAGATACGCAGTATTTT.

CDR3 region: CASSWAGTSGTGELFF. DNA of the CDR3: TGCGCCAGCAGCTGGGCCGGGACTAGCGGGACCGGGGAGCTGTTTTTT. The J gene is TRBJ2-2, the V gene TRBV5-1, with TRBD2 matching over 12 bases. Germline CDR1 is SGHRS and CDR2 is YFSETQ. CDR3 size: 16 residues. With 3 bases clipped from V and 5 bases from J, the junction kept 5 bases outside the gene matches.

The table lists this clonotype with a few counts. The chain links TRBV12-3 or TRBV12-4 to TRBJ2-2; TRBD1 is a possible D gene (5 bases). The CDR3 has 15 residues. The V gene lost 4 bases and the J gene lost 4 bases, with 13 bases spanning the gap. The CDR3 bases are TGTGCCAGCAGTTCTTCCCCGACAGTCACCGGGGAGCTGTTTTTT. It encodes CASSSSPTVTGELFF.

The chain is built from TRBV28 and TRBJ2-7; 8 bases agree with TRBD1. The CDR3 loop spans 13 amino acids. Looked up from germline, CDR1 is MDHEN and CDR2 is SYDVKM. V gave up 5 bases and J gave up 7 bases; unmatched junction bases: 7. This chain's CDR3 is CASSLGQGMEQYF. The DNA of the CDR3 is TGTGCCAGCAGTCTAGGACAGGGTATGGAGCAGTACTTC. Together with reference TRBV28 and TRBJ2-7, the CDR3 gives the full variable domain: DVKVTQSSRYLVKRTGEKVFLECVQDMDHENMFWYRQDPGLGLRLIYFSYDVKMKEKGDIPEGYSVSREKKERFSLILESASTNQTSMYLCASSLGQGMEQYFGPGTRLTVT.

The V call is TRBV6-1, the J call TRBJ1-2; no reliable D call. V shed 4 bases and J shed 4 bases, with 13 bases lying between them. The length of the CDR3 is 14 residues. Per germline, CDR1 MNHNS and CDR2 SASEGT. CDR3 in DNA: TGTGCCAGCAGTGGTAGCCACTTTTTCTATGGCTACACCTTC. It translates to CASSGSHFFYGYTF.

This clonotype was observed a handful of times. The chain uses TRBV20-1 and TRBJ2-1; D gene uncertain. Germline values: CDR1 DFQATT, CDR2 SNEGSKA (reference sequence). The CDR3 covers 15 residues. Between the trimmed V and J ends, which lost 6 bases and 3 bases, there was a span of 18 bases. CDR3 in DNA: TGCAGTGCCCTAGGCCCCACGGCCCGCTACAATGAGCAGTTCTTC. It yields the protein CSALGPTARYNEQFF.

Only a few counts were recorded for this clonotype. The chain has TRBV29-1 and TRBJ2-1; 8 bases are shared with TRBD1. V lost 7 bases to trimming and J lost 2 bases; unmatched junction nucleotides: 13. The V gene's germline CDR1 is SQVTM and CDR2 ANQGSEA. The CDR3 has 16 amino acids. CDR3 in DNA: TGCAGCGCTAGAAAGGGACAGGCGACTACCTACAATGAGCAGTTCTTC. This encodes CSARKGQATTYNEQFF.

The V and J genes are TRBV7-9 and TRBJ1-5; 7 bases line up with TRBD1. CDR3 length: 15 residues. V gave up 5 bases and J gave up 6 bases; unmatched junction bases: 10. Germline-derived CDR1 and CDR2 are SEHNR and FQNEAQ (reference sequence). The CDR3 protein is CASSPGGGGSQPQHF. In DNA, the CDR3 is TGTGCCAGCAGCCCAGGCGGAGGGGGCAGTCAGCCCCAGCATTTT.

The chain uses TRBV7-8 and TRBJ2-1; weak D call: TRBD2 (5 bases). This CDR3 is built from 13 residues. Trimming took 5 bases from V and 5 from J, leaving 10 bases between them. Germline V gene data show CDR1 as SGHVS and CDR2 as FQNEAQ. The CDR3 bases are TGTGCCAGCAGCCCCTTGAGGGACAATGAGCAGTTCTTC. Translated, it gives CASSPLRDNEQFF.

V usage is TRBV6-1 and J usage is TRBJ2-1, with 9 bases that match TRBD1. The germline gives CDR1 MNHNS, CDR2 SASEGT. V trimming: 2 bases; J trimming: 13 bases; junction bases outside the gene matches: 12. The CDR3 loop spans 15 amino acids. The DNA for the CDR3 is TGTGCCAGCAGTGAAACTCGGACAGGGGACGTTTCACAGTTCTTC. It translates to CASSETRTGDVSQFF.

Only a few counts were recorded for this clonotype. This chain joins TRBV9 and TRBJ2-5; 7 bases line up with TRBD2. Germline values: CDR1 SGDLS, CDR2 YYNGEE. There are 18 residues in the CDR3. Losses at the gene ends were 0 bases for V and 2 bases for J; bases not matched to a gene: 13. The chain's CDR3 is CASSVATRGGAPQETQYF. Here the CDR3 DNA reads TGTGCCAGCAGCGTAGCTACCCGGGGAGGGGCCCCACAAGAGACCCAGTACTTC.

The V call is TRBV5-1, the J call TRBJ2-5; 9 nucleotides agree with TRBD1. In germline, CDR1 is SGHRS, CDR2 YFSETQ. The CDR3 totals 14 residues. The V segment lost 4 bases and the J segment 3 bases; nucleotides outside the gene matches: 4. The CDR3 DNA sequence: TGCGCCAGCAGCATGGGACAGGGAGAAGAGACCCAGTACTTC. This encodes CASSMGQGEETQYF.

This clonotype was counted only a few times. J is TRBJ2-1 and V is TRBV5-1; 7 positions agree with TRBD2. This CDR3 has 15 residues. With V trimmed by 0 bases and J by 8 bases, 8 bases remained unmatched. Per germline, CDR1 SGHRS and CDR2 YFSETQ. The CDR3 region is CASSLVLAEGHEQFF. CDR3 bases: TGCGCCAGCAGCTTGGTCCTAGCGGAGGGCCATGAGCAGTTCTTC.

V and J are TRBV24-1 and TRBJ2-2; the D is unclear. V shed 7 bases and J shed 4 bases, with 9 bases lying between them. This CDR3 contains 13 residues. Germline CDR1 and CDR2: KGHDR and SFDVKD. The chain's CDR3 is CATRASPTGELFF. The CDR3 nucleotides read TGTGCCACCAGAGCCAGTCCCACCGGGGAGCTGTTTTTT.

The gene calls are TRBV20-1 and TRBJ1-1; the D is unclear. V was trimmed by 3 bases and J by 4 bases, leaving 15 bases between them. Looked up from germline, CDR1 is DFQATT and CDR2 is SNEGSKA (reference sequence). The CDR3 loop spans 14 amino acids. The CDR3 sequence: CSASSRRGGTEAFF. CDR3 bases: TGCAGTGCTAGTAGTCGGAGAGGAGGCACTGAAGCTTTCTTT.

This clonotype has more than one count but fewer than ten. V and J are TRBV20-1 and TRBJ2-7; TRBD2 matches at 8 bases. This CDR3 spans 16 amino acids. Trimming at V came to 3 bases and at J to 1 base, leaving 11 bases not matched to a gene. CDR1 is DFQATT, CDR2 SNEGSKA, per germline (reference sequence). The CDR3 DNA reads as TGCAGTGCTAGCAGCTGGGGGAGCGGGAGTTCCTACGAGCAGTACTTC. As protein: CSASSWGSGSSYEQYF.

V usage is TRBV6-2 or TRBV6-3 and J usage is TRBJ1-5; tentative D call: TRBD1 (5 bases). Between the trimmed V and J ends, which lost 2 bases and 2 bases, there was a span of 13 bases. Germline CDR1 and CDR2: MNHEY and SVGEGT. The CDR3 is 16 amino acids. This CDR3 reads CASSYPLGRGNQPQHF. The CDR3 DNA is TGTGCCAGCAGTTACCCGCTGGGGCGGGGCAATCAGCCCCAGCATTTT.

The rearrangement joins TRBV11-1 to TRBJ2-2; 9 bases match TRBD2. Trimming at V came to 0 bases and at J to 6 bases, leaving 11 bases not matched to a gene. The germline V gene has CDR1 SGHAT and CDR2 FQDESV (reference sequence). The CDR3 runs to 18 residues. DNA of the CDR3: TGTGCCAGCAGCTTAGCCGGTAGCGGGAGTAGTGGAGCCGGGGAGCTGTTTTTT. Translating gives CASSLAGSGSSGAGELFF.

J is TRBJ2-3 and V is TRBV11-3, with D tentatively TRBD1 or TRBD2 (5 bases each). Germline-derived CDR1 and CDR2 are SGHNT and YENEEA. This CDR3 contains 13 residues. The V end was cut by 2 bases, the J end by 6 bases, with 9 bases between. The CDR3 is CASSLIGADTQYF. For the CDR3, the DNA is TGTGCCAGCAGCTTAATCGGGGCCGATACGCAGTATTTT.